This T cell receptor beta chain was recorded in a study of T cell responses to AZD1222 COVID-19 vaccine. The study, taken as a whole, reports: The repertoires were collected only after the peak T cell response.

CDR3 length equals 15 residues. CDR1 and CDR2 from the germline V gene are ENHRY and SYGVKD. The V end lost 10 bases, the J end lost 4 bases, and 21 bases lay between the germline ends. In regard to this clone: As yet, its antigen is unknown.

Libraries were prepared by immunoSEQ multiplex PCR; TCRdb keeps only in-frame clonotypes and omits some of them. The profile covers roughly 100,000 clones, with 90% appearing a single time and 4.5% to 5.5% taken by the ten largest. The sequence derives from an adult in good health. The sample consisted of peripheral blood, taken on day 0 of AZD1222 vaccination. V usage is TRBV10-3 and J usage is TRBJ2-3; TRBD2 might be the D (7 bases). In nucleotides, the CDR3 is TGTGCCACGTCCCTTTCTGGGGGGGCTTCAGATACGCAGTATTTT. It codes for CATSLSGGASDTQYF.